The T cell receptor (beta chain) described here comes from a study of early T cells in non-severe SARS-CoV-2 infection. This CDR3 has 14 residues. With 0 bases removed from V and 5 bases from J, the gap between germline ends came to 8 bases. Each CDR3 protein gets one entry after TCRdb re-called the 5' RACE reads with MiXCR. Among over 100,000 distinct CDR3 sequences listed, about an eighth were seen once. The rearrangement uses TRBV12-3 or TRBV12-4 and TRBJ2-1, with D tentatively TRBD2 (6 bases). What was sequenced was whole blood. The receptor was derived from an adult who was a healthcare worker with PCR-confirmed SARS-CoV-2 infection or an uninfected control (not recorded which). The CDR3 loop reads CASSLAGGHNEQFF. DNA of the CDR3: TGTGCCAGCAGTTTAGCGGGAGGCCACAATGAGCAGTTCTTC.